The present T cell receptor (beta chain) was sequenced within a study of blood T cell repertoires in COVID-19. On the study more broadly: Samples of COVID-19 (acute and convalescent) were obtained from the United States, Italy and Spain.

Here immunoSEQ multiplex PCR was the method, and the copy in TCRdb shows in-frame clones only, minus some. This table holds approximately 260,000 clones, under 90% found once. Trimming cost V 6 bases and J 4 bases; bases outside gene matches: 20. The CDR3 has 19 residues. Germline loops: CDR1 SGHRS, CDR2 YFSETQ. The clonotype was recovered from a man aged 45-65 years with acute or convalescent COVID-19. The sequenced sample was peripheral blood. The chain uses TRBV5-1 and TRBJ2-1; 9 bases line up with TRBD2. CDR3 region: CASTPSGAGAGRGYNEQFF. The CDR3 coding sequence is TGCGCCAGCACCCCTAGCGGGGCGGGGGCGGGTCGAGGATACAATGAGCAGTTCTTC. The entire variable domain, with the rest obtained from reference TRBV5-1 and TRBJ2-1, is as follows: KAGVTQTPRYLIKTRGQQVTLSCSPISGHRSVSWYQQTPGQGLQFLFEYFSETQRNKGNFPGRFSGRQFSNSRSEMNVSTLELGDSALYLCASTPSGAGAGRGYNEQFFGPGTRLTVL.